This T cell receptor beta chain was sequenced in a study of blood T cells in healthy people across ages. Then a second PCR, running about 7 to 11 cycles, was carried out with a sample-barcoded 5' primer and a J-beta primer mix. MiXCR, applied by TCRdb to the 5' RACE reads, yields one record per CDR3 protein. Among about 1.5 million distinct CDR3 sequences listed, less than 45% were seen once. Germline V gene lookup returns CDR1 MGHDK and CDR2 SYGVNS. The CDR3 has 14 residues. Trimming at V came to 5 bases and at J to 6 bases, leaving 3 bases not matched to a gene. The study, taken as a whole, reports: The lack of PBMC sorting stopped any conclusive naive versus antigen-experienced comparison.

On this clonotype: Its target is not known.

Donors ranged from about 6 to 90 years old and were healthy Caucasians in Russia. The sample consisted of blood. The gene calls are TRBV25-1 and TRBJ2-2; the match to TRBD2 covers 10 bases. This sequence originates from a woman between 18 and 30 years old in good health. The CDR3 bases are TGTGCCAGCAGTCCAGCGGGGGGGCCCGGGGAGCTGTTTTTT. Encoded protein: CASSPAGGPGELFF.